This T cell receptor (beta chain) was sequenced for a study of siplizumab effects on memory and regulatory T cells. The study's findings and limits: Sequences below about 10^-5 frequency were poorly captured, limiting mapping of alloreactive clones.

Per the germline V gene, CDR1 is SGDLS and CDR2 is YYNGEE. This CDR3 spans 13 amino acids. Trimming cost V 0 bases and J 3 bases, with 6 bases left between them. Each sample contributed some 96,000 TCR templates to the assay. Sequencing used immunoSEQ multiplex PCR; TCRdb keeps in-frame clones, though not all of them. Seen here are tens of thousands of clones, over 85% observed once, and the top ten hold around 0.3%. Comment on this clone: What it binds is unknown.

The sample consisted of non-Treg CD4+ T cells sorted from blood. This clonotype originated in a human donor in good health. V is TRBV9 and J is TRBJ1-2, with unresolved D. The CDR3 sequence: CASSVEADYGYTF. CDR3 in DNA: TGTGCCAGCAGCGTAGAAGCGGACTATGGCTACACCTTC.